These 30 T cell receptor beta chains originate from one sample sequenced in a study of blood T cell repertoires in COVID-19. Clones were sequenced by immunoSEQ multiplex PCR, and TCRdb holds only the in-frame ones, with some missing. The data contain just over 300,000 clones, approximately 90% of them seen just once; the ten biggest clones take up roughly a tenth. The sequencing sample was made of PBMCs or T cells enriched from blood (not recorded which). The receptors shown here come from a woman between 35 and 50 years old who had recovered from COVID-19.

The rearrangement uses TRBV29-1 and TRBJ1-1; no clear D gene. V was clipped by 7 bases and J by 8 bases, with 17 bases between them. The CDR3 totals 12 residues. Germline CDR1 reads SQVTM; CDR2 reads ANQGSEA. The CDR3 region is CSADLGVMEAFF. CDR3 in DNA: TGCAGCGCGGACCTCGGAGTCATGGAAGCTTTCTTT.

The chain has TRBV4-2 and TRBJ2-1, with 11 bases aligning to TRBD2. J lost 6 bases, V lost 2 bases, and 6 bases had no gene match. CDR1 is LGHNA and CDR2 is YNFKEQ in the germline V gene. The CDR3 is made up of 16 amino acids. The CDR3 here is CASSQPGLADFNEQFF. As DNA, the CDR3 is TGTGCCAGCAGCCAACCGGGACTAGCGGACTTCAATGAGCAGTTCTTC.

This chain joins TRBV9 and TRBJ2-5, with TRBD2 identical over 12 bases. CDR3 length equals 15 residues. V lost 0 bases and J lost 5; bases outside the gene matches: 2. The V gene's germline CDR1 is SGDLS and CDR2 YYNGEE. The CDR3 sequence is CASSVGTSGTETQYF. The CDR3 DNA sequence: TGTGCCAGCAGCGTAGGGACTAGCGGGACGGAGACCCAGTACTTC.

J is TRBJ2-1 and V is TRBV24-1; TRBD1 matches 8 bases. Germline trimming cut 10 bases from V and 0 bases from J; bases unmatched to any gene: 7. The CDR3 has 15 amino acids. Germline values: CDR1 KGHDR, CDR2 SFDVKD. The CDR3 nucleotides are TGTGCCACAGCCCACAGGGGGTCCTCCTACAATGAGCAGTTCTTC. Amino acid sequence: CATAHRGSSYNEQFF.

This clone was picked up one time. V is TRBV4-1 and J is TRBJ1-1, with D maybe TRBD1 (6 bases). Germline assignment: CDR1 MGHRA and CDR2 YSYEKL. Trimming took 3 bases from V and 10 from J, leaving 18 bases between them. The CDR3 is 14 amino acids. The CDR3 spells CASSHEPGGGAAFF. The CDR3 region has the DNA TGCGCCAGCAGCCACGAGCCGGGGGGGGGCGCAGCTTTCTTT.

This sequence joins TRBV6-5 and TRBJ1-1; D is perhaps TRBD1 (6 bases). Trimming stripped 0 bases from V and 4 bases from J, with 6 bases between. The CDR3 length is 13 residues. CDR1 MNHEY and CDR2 SVGAGI come from the germline V gene. The chain's CDR3 is CASSYSRGTEAFF. Here the CDR3 DNA reads TGTGCCAGCAGTTACTCCAGGGGCACTGAAGCTTTCTTT.

This clone was recorded only once. This sequence joins TRBV4-1 and TRBJ1-2, with a weak D call TRBD1 (5 bases). In germline, CDR1 is MGHRA, CDR2 YSYEKL. Trimming stripped 0 bases from V and 6 bases from J, with 14 bases between. This CDR3 comprises 15 residues. DNA of the CDR3: TGCGCCAGCAGCCAAGAGGGTCGGGGGGGAGATGGCTACACCTTC. Amino acids: CASSQEGRGGDGYTF.

The count of this clone is one. The J gene is TRBJ1-1, the V gene TRBV30; 8 bases map to TRBD1. CDR1 is GTSNPN and CDR2 is SVGIG in the germline V gene (reference sequence). The V and J ends lost 3 bases and 1 base, in that order; junction bases with no gene match: 4. The CDR3 is 14 amino acids. DNA for the CDR3: TGTGCCTGGAGGTCAGGGGGCGCGAACACTGAAGCTTTCTTT. It translates to CAWRSGGANTEAFF.

This chain connects TRBV19 to TRBJ1-3; D unresolved. The germline V gene has CDR1 LNHDA and CDR2 SQIVND (reference sequence). V lost 3 bases to trimming and J lost 2 bases, with 8 bases between them. The CDR3 extends over 14 amino acids. In nucleotides, the CDR3 is TGTGCCAGTAGTATCGCATGGCCTGGAAACACCATATATTTT. Translated, it gives CASSIAWPGNTIYF.

V is TRBV7-6 and J is TRBJ2-2, with D perhaps matching TRBD1 (5 bases). CDR1 is SGHVS and CDR2 is FNYEAQ in the germline V gene. The CDR3 is made up of 17 amino acids. Trimming took 2 bases from V and 7 from J, leaving 20 bases between them. CDR3: CASSLPTTGQGGGELFF. The CDR3 DNA follows: TGTGCCAGCAGCTTACCTACCACCGGGCAGGGCGGCGGGGAGCTGTTTTTT.

J is TRBJ1-5 and V is TRBV18, with no clear D. CDR3 length: 14 amino acids. V was shortened by 6 bases and J by 5 bases, with 14 bases between the two germline ends. From germline, CDR1 is KGHSH and CDR2 LQKENI. The CDR3 DNA follows: TGTGCCAGCTCTTCAAATGGGCAGGATCAGCCCCAGCATTTT. Amino acids: CASSSNGQDQPQHF.

This chain links TRBV7-3 with TRBJ2-1, with TRBD2 identical over 16 bases. The J segment lost 0 bases and the V segment lost 5 bases, leaving 7 bases of the junction unmatched. Germline lookup yields CDR1 SGHTA and CDR2 FQGTGA. The CDR3 is made up of 19 amino acids. The CDR3 DNA sequence: TGTGCCAGCAGCCCAATGGGACTAGCGGGAGGGAACTCCTACAATGAGCAGTTCTTC. It translates to CASSPMGLAGGNSYNEQFF.

The CDR3 sequence is CATTSGKADTQYF. The CDR3 DNA reads TGTGCCACCACTAGCGGGAAGGCAGATACGCAGTATTTT. The chain has TRBV24-1 and TRBJ2-3; 9 bases agree with TRBD2. The CDR3 contains 13 residues. V trimming: 8 bases; J trimming: 4 bases; junction bases outside the gene matches: 3. CDR1 and CDR2 (germline): KGHDR, SFDVKD.

This clone was seen once. The chain combines TRBV9 with TRBJ2-3, with 10 bases that match TRBD2. Per germline, CDR1 SGDLS and CDR2 YYNGEE. There are 15 residues in the CDR3. The J segment lost 4 bases and the V segment lost 7 bases, leaving 9 bases of the junction unmatched. CDR3 nucleotide sequence: TGTGCCAGCTCCCCGAGCGGGGGGGCAGCAGATACGCAGTATTTT. It is translated as CASSPSGGAADTQYF.

The chain joins TRBV6-5 to TRBJ2-1, with 8 bases that match TRBD1. The CDR3 totals 15 residues. Germline CDR1 reads MNHEY; CDR2 reads SVGAGI. After removal of 6 bases from V and 6 bases from J, the junction contained 10 bases not matched to a gene. The CDR3 sequence: CASSQGTGEFNEQFF. In nucleotides, the CDR3 is TGTGCCAGCAGCCAAGGGACAGGAGAATTCAATGAGCAGTTCTTC.

The chain joins TRBV11-3 to TRBJ1-4, with TRBD1 matching over 10 bases. The junction had 7 bases not matched to a gene; V was cut back by 5 bases and J by 4 bases. Looked up from germline, CDR1 is SGHNT and CDR2 is YENEEA. This CDR3 has 16 amino acids. CDR3: CASSMTRDRGNEKLFF. DNA of the CDR3: TGTGCCAGCAGCATGACCCGGGACAGGGGTAATGAAAAACTGTTTTTT.

This sequence joins TRBV7-3 and TRBJ2-3; weak D call: TRBD2 (7 bases). Per the germline V gene, CDR1 is SGHTA and CDR2 is FQGTGA. The CDR3 sequence is 16 residues long. V lost 4 bases, J lost 2 bases, and 16 bases lay in between. CDR3 DNA sequence: TGTGCCAGCAGCTCCCGGCGGGGGCTATCCACAGATACGCAGTATTTT. Protein product: CASSSRRGLSTDTQYF.

The chain combines TRBV27 with TRBJ2-1, with TRBD1 identical over 7 bases. The CDR3 runs to 14 residues. CDR1 and CDR2 from the germline V gene are MNHEY and SMNVEV (reference sequence). V lost 9 bases to trimming and J lost 0 bases; unmatched junction nucleotides: 5. The CDR3 protein is CASQGGSSYNEQFF. For the CDR3, the DNA is TGTGCCAGTCAAGGGGGCAGCTCCTACAATGAGCAGTTCTTC.

This clone was seen only a few times. This specimen includes other DNA sequences encoding the same CDR3. V is TRBV4-1 and J is TRBJ2-7; tentative D call: TRBD1 (6 bases). Trimming took 2 bases from V and 3 from J, leaving 11 bases between them. Germline V lookup: CDR1 MGHRA, CDR2 YSYEKL. The CDR3 length is 14 residues. Written as DNA, the CDR3 is TGCGCCAGCAGCCAACCGGGACAAAGCTACGAGCAGTACTTC. Its protein product is CASSQPGQSYEQYF.

The V call is TRBV12-3 or TRBV12-4, the J call TRBJ1-2, with D unclear. Deletions cut 2 bases from V and 5 bases from J, with 9 bases between. The CDR3 is 13 amino acids. The CDR3 DNA is TGTGCCAGCAGTTTATCGGGATCATATGGCTACACCTTC. Protein: CASSLSGSYGYTF.

This clone appeared a single time. The chain has TRBV19 and TRBJ2-3; D gene unclear. The germline gives CDR1 LNHDA, CDR2 SQIVND (reference sequence). Trimming pared 6 bases from V and 4 bases from J, leaving 5 bases between. The CDR3 is 11 residues long. This CDR3 is CASSSADTQYF. In DNA, the CDR3 is TGTGCCAGTAGCTCAGCAGATACGCAGTATTTT.

The chain employs TRBV30 and TRBJ2-7, with 7 bases lining up with TRBD1. The CDR3 covers 15 residues. Germline V CDR1 and CDR2: GTSNPN, SVGIG (reference sequence). V was pared by 5 bases and J by 3 bases, with 13 bases of the junction left unmatched. Here the CDR3 reads CAWAEGQLFFYEQYF. DNA for the CDR3: TGTGCCTGGGCCGAGGGACAGCTATTTTTCTACGAGCAGTACTTC.

The J gene is TRBJ1-2, the V gene TRBV25-1; D not resolved. V lost 1 base, J lost 3 bases, and 3 bases lay in between. In germline, CDR1 is MGHDK, CDR2 SYGVNS. The CDR3 has 12 residues. The CDR3 DNA reads as TGTGCCAGCAGTGAATTCTACTATGGCTACACCTTC. Translating it yields CASSEFYYGYTF.

The rearrangement joins TRBV7-2 to TRBJ1-1; TRBD1 is a possible D gene (6 bases). Germline CDR1 SGHTA, CDR2 FQGNSA. The CDR3 contains 14 residues. V lost 5 bases and J lost 6, with 16 bases in between. In DNA form, the CDR3 reads TGTGCCAGCAGCCAATCACAGGGTTTTGCTGAAGCTTTCTTT. It yields the protein CASSQSQGFAEAFF.

The chain carries TRBV3-1 (or the pseudogene TRBV3-2) and TRBJ2-6; 8 bases are a match to TRBD2. There are 16 residues in the CDR3. V lost 4 bases to trimming and J lost 2 bases; unmatched junction nucleotides: 4. CDR1 and CDR2 from the germline V gene are LGHDT and YNNKEL (reference sequence). The CDR3 DNA reads as TGTGCCAGCAGCCGCCTCGGGGGGGCTGGGGCCAACGTCCTGACTTTC. Its translation: CASSRLGGAGANVLTF.

Only one count was recorded for this clone. This chain connects TRBV6-5 to TRBJ2-1; 8 bases line up with TRBD2. The CDR3 has 15 amino acids. The V gene's germline CDR1 is MNHEY and CDR2 SVGAGI. V lost 6 bases to trimming and J lost 2 bases; unmatched junction nucleotides: 6. The CDR3 nucleotides are TGTGCCAGCAGCACATCGCGGGAGGCCTACAATGAGCAGTTCTTC. This encodes CASSTSREAYNEQFF.

This rearrangement joins TRBV4-3 to TRBJ1-5, with 9 nucleotides matching TRBD1. The CDR3 covers 15 residues. V was pared by 0 bases and J by 7 bases, with 4 bases of the junction left unmatched. Germline values: CDR1 LGHNA, CDR2 YSLEER. The CDR3 loop is CASSQDRQGGQPQHF. In nucleotides, the CDR3 is TGCGCCAGCAGCCAAGATCGACAGGGGGGGCAGCCCCAGCATTTT.

V gene TRBV30 combines with J gene TRBJ2-7; TRBD1 agrees at 10 bases. CDR1 is GTSNPN and CDR2 is SVGIG in the germline V gene (reference sequence). Unmatched junction bases numbered 12, after V lost 0 bases and J lost 7 bases. This CDR3 spans 16 amino acids. Here the CDR3 reads CAWSVSGTGALGEQYF. Here the CDR3 DNA reads TGTGCCTGGAGTGTAAGCGGGACAGGGGCCCTTGGAGAGCAGTACTTC.

The rearrangement uses TRBV18 and TRBJ2-4; 8 nucleotides agree with TRBD1. The CDR3 is made up of 12 amino acids. Germline CDR1 reads KGHSH; CDR2 reads LQKENI. The junction had 6 bases not matched to a gene; V was cut back by 6 bases and J by 11 bases. The CDR3 DNA follows: TGTGCCAGCTCGGAAGGACAGGGCCTTCAGTACTTC. This translates into CASSEGQGLQYF.

The chain joins TRBV28 to TRBJ1-2; 7 nucleotides line up with TRBD1. There are 13 residues in the CDR3. The junction had 5 bases not matched to a gene; V was cut back by 5 bases and J by 5 bases. Germline CDR1 MDHEN, CDR2 SYDVKM. The CDR3 sequence: CASSIPGGYGYTF. In DNA form, the CDR3 reads TGTGCCAGCAGTATTCCAGGGGGATATGGCTACACCTTC.